This T cell receptor (beta chain) was sequenced for a study of blood T cell repertoires in COVID-19. About the research overall: The United States, Italy and Spain were the sources of the acute and convalescent COVID-19 samples. T cells, B-cell-depleted T cells, or PBMCs supplied cDNA or gDNA.

Sequenced by immunoSEQ multiplex PCR; TCRdb stores in-frame clones only, minus some. The sample consists of roughly 280,000 clones, around 88% of them appearing once. Trimming left V 5 bases short and J 9 bases short, with 14 bases between. Germline values: CDR1 MGHRA, CDR2 YSYEKL. This CDR3 is built from 14 residues. A few counts support this clone. The receptor was isolated from a man under 40 with active or convalescent COVID-19. The chain uses TRBV4-1 and TRBJ1-6, with unresolved D. Material for sequencing was peripheral blood. The CDR3 sequence: CASSFRVRGSPLHF. For the CDR3, the DNA is TGCGCCAGCAGCTTCCGGGTCCGCGGTTCACCCCTCCACTTT.